This T cell receptor beta chain was captured in a study of cytomegalovirus exposure and HLA in healthy donors. Study observations and caveats: Earlier analysis looked at TCR beta V segments, and most were productive about 90% or about 30% of the time.

This clone was counted a single time. Its antigen remains unidentified. Germline V lookup: CDR1 WSHSY, CDR2 SAAADI. The CDR3 runs 17 residues. V shed 7 bases, J shed 0 bases, and the junction held 11 bases outside the gene matches. A multiplex PCR was run with 60 Vbeta primers and 13 Jbeta primers. Produced via immunoSEQ multiplex PCR; TCRdb's table is partial and in-frame only. The sample lists about 200,000 clones; approximately 86% were seen once. Sequences were obtained from PBMCs. This chain uses TRBV10-2 with TRBJ2-1, with 8 bases matching TRBD1. This TCR came from a woman aged 30 to 39 in good health and CMV-seronegative. CDR3 loop: CASTEGRDRSSYNEQFF. The CDR3 DNA reads TGCGCCAGCACCGAGGGTCGGGACAGGAGCTCCTACAATGAGCAGTTCTTC.